This is a list of T cell receptor beta chains from one sample in a study of cytomegalovirus exposure and HLA in healthy donors. Using immunoSEQ multiplex PCR, the repertoire was profiled, and TCRdb retains in-frame clones only, with some absent. Of roughly 120,000 clones in the sample, around 79% are singletons; the top ten hold roughly 3.3%. The specimen was PBMCs. The receptors originated from a woman younger than 45 in good health and CMV-seropositive. Both conserved end residues are part of each CDR3. D genes are given only for firm matches. The listing skips clone size in some rows; elsewhere it reads once, few, many or a size class.

>few|NA|TRBV5-4|TRBJ1-2
TGTGCCAGCAGCTGGTGGGCAGGAGGCAACTATGGCTACACCTTC
CASSWWAGGNYGYTF
>NA|NA|TRBV6-5|TRBJ2-1
TGTGCCAGCGGAAGGACAAATGAGCAGTTCTTC
CASGRTNEQFF
>NA|TRBD2|TRBV30|TRBJ2-3
TGTGCCTGGACGCGACTAGCCACTAGCACAGATACGCAGTATTTT
CAWTRLATSTDTQYF
>NA|NA|TRBV4-2|TRBJ2-7
TGTGCCAGCAGCCAAGATCCGAGCGCCGTTTACGAGCAGTACTTC
CASSQDPSAVYEQYF
>NA|NA|TRBV10-3|TRBJ2-7
TGTGCCATCAGTGCGGCGGGGGCGCGGGGGCCGACCTACGAGCAGTACTTC
CAISAAGARGPTYEQYF
>NA|NA|TRBV5-6|TRBJ1-3
TGTGCCAGCAGCTTGGCCTCACAGGTCATGAGGCTCTCTGGAAACACCATATATTTT
CASSLASQVMRLSGNTIYF
>NA|TRBD2|TRBV5-1|TRBJ2-5
TGCGCCAGCAGCTCGGGTGCCTCCACGGGGGGGCAGGAGACCCAGTACTTC
CASSSGASTGGQETQYF
>once|NA|TRBV7-6|TRBJ2-3
TGTGCCAGCAGCTTAGTCCAGACAGACGGTACGCAGTATTTT
CASSLVQTDGTQYF
>few|TRBD1|TRBV5-1|TRBJ2-7
TGCGCCAGCAGCTCGACAGGGGCATTTGAGCAGTACTTC
CASSSTGAFEQYF
>NA|NA|TRBV4-1|TRBJ1-2
TGCGCCAGCAGCCAAGACGCCTTATTCTATTACTTC
CASSQDALFYYF
>NA|NA|TRBV11-2|TRBJ2-5
TGTGCCAGCAGCTTAAGACAGGTGGGAGAGACCCAGTACTTC
CASSLRQVGETQYF
>once|NA|TRBV21-1|TRBJ1-5
TGTGCCAGCAGCAAAACGGGACAGGAGGGACCGCCCCAGCATTTT
CASSKTGQEGPPQHF
>NA|TRBD2|TRBV4-1|TRBJ2-5
TGCGCCAGCAGCCAACGACTAGCGGGGGGAAGGGGAGAGACCCAGTACTTC
CASSQRLAGGRGETQYF
>NA|TRBD2|TRBV5-4|TRBJ2-3
TGTGCCAGCAGCCCTGGACTAGCGTTGACAGATACGCAGTATTTT
CASSPGLALTDTQYF
>few|TRBD2|TRBV27|TRBJ2-3
TGTGCCAGCAGTTTGGACGGGGGGTGGACAGATACGCAGTATTTT
CASSLDGGWTDTQYF
>NA|NA|TRBV6-5|TRBJ1-5
TGTGCCAGCACCCCCCTATCGATGGGCAATCAGCCCCAGCATTTT
CASTPLSMGNQPQHF
>NA|TRBD2|TRBV5-4|TRBJ2-3
TGTGCCAGCAGCGGAATGCGGGGGGGCGGCACAGATACGCAGTATTTT
CASSGMRGGGTDTQYF
>NA|TRBD1|TRBV4-3|TRBJ1-1
TGCGCCAGCAGCCGAGACAGGGGGCTTGACACTGAAGCTTTCTTT
CASSRDRGLDTEAFF
>once|TRBD2|TRBV28|TRBJ2-3
TGTGCCAGCAGTCTAGCGGGGGGAATGGATACGCAGTATTTT
CASSLAGGMDTQYF
>once|NA|TRBV6-6|TRBJ2-5
TGTGCCAGCAGTCCCCCCGGTGGAGAGACCCAGTACTTC
CASSPPGGETQYF
>NA|NA|TRBV6-1|TRBJ2-1
TGTGCCAGCAGTGAAACGGGGAGCTCCTACAATGAGCAGTTCTTC
CASSETGSSYNEQFF
>NA|TRBD2|TRBV30|TRBJ2-5
TGTGCCTGGAGTGTCATTAGGCGGGGGTCTGTGACCCAGTACTTC
CAWSVIRRGSVTQYF
>NA|NA|TRBV29-1|TRBJ1-1
TGCAGCGTTGGGCAAGGGGTGTATGGAACTGAAGCTTTCTTT
CSVGQGVYGTEAFF
>few|TRBD1|TRBV10-3|TRBJ2-3
TGTGCCAACCCACGGGACAGGGGGTCAGATACGCAGTATTTT
CANPRDRGSDTQYF
>many|NA|TRBV5-6|TRBJ2-1
TGTGCCAGCAGCCTGGGGAACGTCGGGTTCAATGAGCAGTTCTTC
CASSLGNVGFNEQFF
>few|NA|TRBV7-7|TRBJ1-4
TGTGCCAGCAGCTTAGCACGCACCTCAGGGGAAAAACTGTTTTTT
CASSLARTSGEKLFF
>NA|NA|TRBV21-1|TRBJ1-5
TGTGCCAGCCGCGGGGACAGAGTCAATCAGCCCCAGCATTTT
CASRGDRVNQPQHF
>NA|NA|TRBV2|TRBJ2-1
TGTGCCAGCACCCTAGAGTTCGGCTCCTACAATGAGCAGTTCTTC
CASTLEFGSYNEQFF
>few|TRBD2|TRBV23-1|TRBJ2-1
TGCGCCAGCAGTCCCCTACACCCGGGACTAGGAGAGGAAAATGAGCAGTTCTTC
CASSPLHPGLGEENEQFF
>NA|TRBD1|TRBV4-2|TRBJ1-1
TGTGCCAGCAGCCAACTAGGACAGGGAATCACTGAAGCTTTCTTT
CASSQLGQGITEAFF
>NA|NA|TRBV5-1|TRBJ1-1
TGCGCCAGCACCTCGACAGGAATGAACACTGAAGCTTTCTTT
CASTSTGMNTEAFF
>once|TRBD1|TRBV9|TRBJ1-1
TGTGCCAGCAGCGGCCGCAGGGGGTTGGGCACTGAAGCTTTCTTT
CASSGRRGLGTEAFF
>NA|TRBD2|TRBV27|TRBJ2-1
TGTGCCAGCAGTTTCGGACTAGCGGGGGGCGAGCAGTTCTTC
CASSFGLAGGEQFF
>NA|NA|TRBV11-3|TRBJ2-7
TGTACCGATGGGGCCAGGGCCCCCTACGAGCAGTACTTC
CTDGARAPYEQYF
>NA|NA|TRBV4-1|TRBJ2-1
TGCGCCAGCAGCCCCTTAGCAAACGGGGACTTTGAGCAGTTCTTC
CASSPLANGDFEQFF
>NA|TRBD2|TRBV7-2|TRBJ2-3
TGTGCCAGCAGCCAGGGACAGGGACTAGCGGGGGGGCCCGGAGATACGCAGTATTTT
CASSQGQGLAGGPGDTQYF